This entry lists 23 T cell receptor beta chains sequenced from one sample in a study of blood T cell repertoires in COVID-19. Some clones are missing from TCRdb's copy, which holds only in-frame ones; the method was immunoSEQ multiplex PCR. This sample yields 300,000 to 400,000 clones, of which more than 75% are seen a single time; 1% belongs to the top ten. The sample was peripheral blood. These TCRs come from a middle-aged man with active or convalescent COVID-19.

V usage is TRBV6-2 or TRBV6-3 and J usage is TRBJ2-5, with D tentatively TRBD2 (6 bases). With 4 bases removed from V and 4 bases from J, the gap between germline ends came to 10 bases. The CDR3 has 13 residues. Germline V lookup: CDR1 MNHEY, CDR2 SVGEGT. Here the CDR3 DNA reads TGTGCCAGCAGTTTTCTGGGGGGAGAGACCCAGTACTTC. Protein product: CASSFLGGETQYF.

V and J are TRBV19 and TRBJ2-3; 8 bases agree with TRBD1. The V and J ends lost 7 bases and 0 bases, in that order; junction bases with no gene match: 18. This CDR3 comprises 19 residues. CDR1 is LNHDA, CDR2 SQIVND, per germline (reference sequence). The CDR3, as DNA: TGTGCCAGTACCCGATTCGGACAGGGAAGCCTCACTAGCACAGATACGCAGTATTTT. As protein: CASTRFGQGSLTSTDTQYF.

This clone was observed a single time. The rearrangement uses TRBV28 and TRBJ1-2, with 12 bases that match TRBD1. V lost 7 bases to trimming and J lost 2 bases; unmatched junction nucleotides: 8. CDR1 is MDHEN, CDR2 SYDVKM, per germline. This CDR3 comprises 16 residues. CDR3: CASTTGTGGANYGYTF. The CDR3 DNA follows: TGTGCCAGCACAACCGGGACAGGGGGCGCCAACTATGGCTACACCTTC.

The chain has TRBV7-6 and TRBJ2-1; possibly TRBD1 for D (6 bases). CDR1 is SGHVS, CDR2 FNYEAQ, per germline. The CDR3 covers 15 residues. Trimming shortened V by 4 bases and J by 7 bases, and 17 bases separated the two germline ends. CDR3 sequence (DNA): TGTGCCAGCAGCTCCCCATACAGGGTACCGAATGAGCAGTTCTTC. As protein: CASSSPYRVPNEQFF.

As for this clone: Different DNA sequences within this sample yield the same CDR3. This chain uses TRBV6-5 with TRBJ2-7, with TRBD1 as a possible D gene (6 bases). The V and J ends lost 0 bases and 2 bases respectively, with 8 bases between them. There are 14 residues in the CDR3. The germline CDR1 and CDR2 sequences are MNHEY and SVGAGI. CDR3 loop: CASSYSQGTYEQYF. Written as DNA, the CDR3 is TGTGCCAGCAGTTACTCACAGGGTACCTACGAGCAGTACTTC.

The chain uses TRBV7-8 and TRBJ1-2; 7 bases are a match to TRBD1. The CDR3 is made up of 15 amino acids. Unmatched junction bases numbered 12, after V lost 5 bases and J lost 6 bases. Germline lookup yields CDR1 SGHVS and CDR2 FQNEAQ. CDR3 bases: TGTGCCAGCAGCCCTTGGGTAACAGGGGAAGATGGCTACACCTTC. Residues: CASSPWVTGEDGYTF.

The chain links TRBV9 to TRBJ1-6; 9 positions match TRBD1. Germline V lookup: CDR1 SGDLS, CDR2 YYNGEE. J gave up 7 bases and V 0 bases, and 5 bases lay outside the gene matches. CDR3 size: 16 residues. CDR3 DNA: TGTGCCAGCAGCGTAGCCCCGGGACAGGGAAATTCACCCCTCCACTTT. Its protein product is CASSVAPGQGNSPLHF. Full variable domain (outside the CDR3, taken from reference TRBV9 and TRBJ1-6): DSGVTQTPKHLITATGQRVTLRCSPRSGDLSVYWYQQSLDQGLQFLIQYYNGEERAKGNILERFSAQQFPDLHSELNLSSLELGDSALYFCASSVAPGQGNSPLHFGNGTRLTVT.

J is TRBJ2-7 and V is TRBV5-1; D is undetermined. There are 13 residues in the CDR3. Germline V gene lookup returns CDR1 SGHRS and CDR2 YFSETQ. V was cut by 0 bases and J by 3 bases, with 7 bases left in between. The CDR3 nucleotides read TGCGCCAGCAGCTTGGTGCTAGACTACGAGCAGTACTTC. Translation gives CASSLVLDYEQYF.

This clone appeared a single time. The chain uses TRBV2 and TRBJ1-4; a possible D gene is TRBD1 (5 bases). CDR1 and CDR2 (germline): SNHLY, FYNNEI. The CDR3 consists of 13 residues. The germline V and J ends were trimmed by 6 bases and 3 bases, with 8 bases remaining between them. CDR3 loop: CASSGQANEKLFF. Written as DNA, the CDR3 is TGTGCCAGCAGCGGACAAGCTAATGAAAAACTGTTTTTT. Filled out from reference TRBV2 and TRBJ1-4, the complete variable domain reads EPEVTQTPSHQVTQMGQEVILRCVPISNHLYFYWYRQILGQKVEFLVSFYNNEISEKSEIFDDQFSVERPDGSNFTLKIRSTKLEDSAMYFCASSGQANEKLFFGSGTQLSVL.

With respect to this clone: Other DNA sequences in the same sample also yield this CDR3. The chain links TRBV30 to TRBJ1-3; D ambiguous. V lost 0 bases, J lost 0 bases, and 3 bases lay in between. Germline V gene lookup returns CDR1 GTSNPN and CDR2 SVGIG (reference sequence). CDR3 length equals 13 residues. The CDR3 DNA sequence: TGTGCCTGGAGTGTTCTCTCTGGAAACACCATATATTTT. Encoded protein: CAWSVLSGNTIYF.

The chain uses TRBV6-1 and TRBJ2-1, with TRBD2 identical over 7 bases. V shed 2 bases and J 9 bases; nucleotides not matched to a gene: 10. The CDR3 spans 15 residues. Germline V gene lookup returns CDR1 MNHNS and CDR2 SASEGT. The CDR3 loop is CASSELAGAYSEQFF. CDR3 bases: TGTGCCAGCAGTGAACTGGCGGGAGCTTATAGTGAGCAGTTCTTC.

CDR3 sequence (DNA): TGTGCCAGCACCCTGTGGAGCGGGGGGGCAGATGAGCAGTTCTTC. Its protein product is CASTLWSGGADEQFF. The genes are TRBV7-2 and TRBJ2-1, with TRBD2 identical over 10 bases. V trimming: 7 bases; J trimming: 8 bases; junction bases outside the gene matches: 11. The length of the CDR3 is 15 residues. Germline CDR1 and CDR2: SGHTA and FQGNSA.

The chain links TRBV11-1 to TRBJ1-6; 8 positions agree with TRBD1. This CDR3 region has 14 residues. Germline V gives CDR1 SGHAT, CDR2 FQDESV (reference sequence). V dropped 5 bases and J dropped 7; count of bases not matched to a gene: 4. The CDR3 protein is CASSHGQGNSPLHF. The DNA of the CDR3 is TGTGCCAGCAGCCACGGACAGGGAAATTCACCCCTCCACTTT. The full variable domain, rest sourced from reference TRBV11-1 and TRBJ1-6, is EAEVAQSPRYKITEKSQAVAFWCDPISGHATLYWYRQILGQGPELLVQFQDESVVDDSQLPKDRFSAERLKGVDSTLKIQPAELGDSAMYLCASSHGQGNSPLHFGNGTRLTVT.

The rearrangement joins TRBV19 to TRBJ1-2, with a tentative D call TRBD1 (6 bases). The CDR3 extends over 11 amino acids. Germline values: CDR1 LNHDA, CDR2 SQIVND (reference sequence). The V end was cut by 3 bases, the J end by 9 bases, with 8 bases between. The CDR3 here is CASSIWGRYTF. As DNA, the CDR3 is TGTGCCAGTAGTATCTGGGGGCGCTACACCTTC.

The V and J genes are TRBV5-4 and TRBJ1-2, with 7 nucleotides matching TRBD1. V lost 5 bases, J lost 2 bases, and 6 bases stayed unmatched. CDR3 length: 14 residues. Germline CDR1 SGHNT, CDR2 YYREEE (reference sequence). CDR3 region: CASRVTGENYGYTF. The CDR3 nucleotides read TGTGCCAGCAGAGTCACAGGGGAGAACTATGGCTACACCTTC.

The chain couples TRBV27 to TRBJ1-1; D may be TRBD1 (5 bases). This CDR3 comprises 15 residues. V lost 5 bases to trimming and J lost 1 base, with 14 bases between them. CDR1 MNHEY and CDR2 SMNVEV come from the germline V gene (reference sequence). Written as DNA, the CDR3 is TGTGCCAGCAGTGGGACTACCGTCGGGAACACTGAAGCTTTCTTT. Protein product: CASSGTTVGNTEAFF.

The chain employs TRBV12-3 or TRBV12-4 and TRBJ1-2; TRBD1 matches 11 bases. This CDR3 has 13 amino acids. V dropped 4 bases and J dropped 8; count of bases not matched to a gene: 3. CDR3 in amino acids: CASSYGDRGGYTF. The CDR3 nucleotides are TGTGCCAGCAGTTATGGGGACAGGGGGGGCTACACCTTC.

The J gene is TRBJ1-1, the V gene TRBV10-1; TRBD1 aligns across 8 bases. This CDR3 has 13 residues. Unmatched junction bases numbered 10, after V lost 3 bases and J lost 13 bases. Germline V CDR1 and CDR2: WNHNN, SYGVQD (reference sequence). The CDR3 region has the DNA TGCGCCAGCAGTGATACCGCCGGGACAGGTTTTTTCTTT. It yields the protein CASSDTAGTGFFF.

Turning to this clone: Other nucleotide sequences from this sample produce the same CDR3. The chain joins TRBV5-1 to TRBJ2-5; 7 positions match TRBD1. Unmatched junction bases numbered 3, after V lost 5 bases and J lost 2 bases. The CDR3 consists of 13 residues. Germline lookup yields CDR1 SGHRS and CDR2 YFSETQ. The CDR3 bases are TGCGCCAGCAGTCGGGACAGTCAAGAGACCCAGTACTTC. Amino acids: CASSRDSQETQYF.

The rearrangement joins TRBV5-1 to TRBJ2-1, with a tentative D call TRBD1 (6 bases). The length of the CDR3 is 16 residues. Germline V lookup: CDR1 SGHRS, CDR2 YFSETQ. V gave up 2 bases and J gave up 5 bases, with 17 bases separating them. As DNA, the CDR3 is TGCGCCAGCAGCTTTTGGGGGCGGAACGAAGACAATGAGCAGTTCTTC. Translation gives CASSFWGRNEDNEQFF.

This rearrangement joins TRBV15 to TRBJ2-7; D gene ambiguous. V was pared by 2 bases and J by 7 bases, with 6 bases between. The CDR3 spans 11 residues. CDR1 is LNHNV, CDR2 YYDKDF, per germline (reference sequence). CDR3 in DNA: TGTGCCACCAGCAGAAATGAGGAGCAGTACTTC. This encodes CATSRNEEQYF.

J is TRBJ2-5 and V is TRBV5-1; 14 positions match TRBD2. With 2 bases clipped from V and 4 bases from J, the junction kept 16 bases outside the gene matches. CDR1 is SGHRS, CDR2 YFSETQ, per germline. CDR3 length: 20 amino acids. CDR3 amino acids: CASSLRTSGRLEGGGETQYF. For the CDR3, the DNA is TGCGCCAGCAGCTTACGGACTAGCGGGAGGCTCGAGGGTGGAGGAGAGACCCAGTACTTC.

Note on this clone: The same CDR3 arises from other DNA sequences in this sample as well. The V call is TRBV30, the J call TRBJ1-5; D gene unclear. Germline CDR1 is GTSNPN and CDR2 is SVGIG (reference sequence). The ends were cut back, 0 bases at V and 4 bases at J, with 7 bases in the middle. The CDR3 runs to 13 residues. CDR3 nucleotide sequence: TGTGCCTGGAGTGTTACGGGGAATCAGCCCCAGCATTTT. Its translation: CAWSVTGNQPQHF.